One sample yielded the 5 T cell receptor beta chains listed below, sequenced in a study of radiation and T cells in renal cell carcinoma. The time point: blood 4 weeks post-SBRT, at nephrectomy. Treatment here: 15 Gy SBRT to primary tumor, nephrectomy 4 weeks later. Method: immunoSEQ multiplex PCR; TCRdb's copy keeps in-frame clones and lacks some. The sample lists around 180,000 clones, about 88% occurring once. Specimen: blood, collected from a patient whose treatment included radiotherapy and nephrectomy. All receptors derive from a woman between 45 and 65 years old with renal cell carcinoma.

The V and J genes are TRBV10-3 and TRBJ2-5, with 7 bases aligning to TRBD2. CDR3 length equals 12 residues. Looked up from germline, CDR1 is ENHRY and CDR2 is SYGVKD. V lost 6 bases, J lost 5 bases, and 3 bases stayed unmatched. The CDR3 sequence is CAIRGEGETQYF. The CDR3 bases are TGTGCCATCAGGGGGGAGGGCGAGACCCAGTACTTC.

The V gene is TRBV6-5, the J gene TRBJ1-2, with TRBD1 matching over 7 bases. The V gene's germline CDR1 is MNHEY and CDR2 SVGAGI. V shed 6 bases, J shed 5 bases, and the junction held 9 bases outside the gene matches. The CDR3 contains 14 residues. The CDR3 DNA reads TGTGCCAGCAGAGAGACAGGGTTTTCGTATGGCTACACCTTC. Protein product: CASRETGFSYGYTF.

This clone was counted only a few times. The chain links TRBV11-1 to TRBJ1-1, with 9 bases identical to TRBD1. V gave up 1 base and J gave up 1 base; unmatched junction bases: 1. Germline V gene data show CDR1 as SGHAT and CDR2 as FQDESV (reference sequence). This CDR3 is 15 amino acids long. CDR3: CASSLDRGPNTEAFF. In DNA form, the CDR3 reads TGTGCCAGCAGCTTAGACAGGGGGCCGAACACTGAAGCTTTCTTT.

The chain carries TRBV14 and TRBJ1-1, with D possibly being TRBD1 (6 bases). Trimming took off 4 bases at V and 2 bases at J, with 8 bases between the two ends. This CDR3 contains 13 residues. Per germline, CDR1 SGHDN and CDR2 FVKESK. CDR3 sequence reads: CASSRQANTEAFF. CDR3 bases: TGTGCCAGCAGCCGACAGGCTAACACTGAAGCTTTCTTT.

V and J are TRBV9 and TRBJ1-6; D is perhaps TRBD1 (6 bases). The CDR3 consists of 15 residues. V shed 4 bases and J shed 5 bases, with 13 bases lying between them. Germline CDR1 SGDLS, CDR2 YYNGEE. The CDR3 here is CASSSHQGNNSPLHF. DNA of the CDR3: TGTGCCAGCAGCTCGCATCAGGGGAATAATTCACCCCTCCACTTT.